This record concerns one TCR beta chain sequence. The repertoire was sequenced with immunoSEQ multiplex PCR; TCRdb's copy has only in-frame clones and lacks some. In the table there are approximately 80,000 clones, roughly nine tenths of which are singletons. Germline-derived CDR1 and CDR2 are MDHEN and SYDVKM. V lost 9 bases, J lost 0 bases, and 12 bases lay in between. This CDR3 is 14 amino acids long. The data were obtained in a study of T cell changes during pregnancy in multiple sclerosis. The chain carries TRBV28 and TRBJ1-5, with D unresolved. The source material was PBMCs, sampled in the first trimester of pregnancy. The TCR sequence derives from a female donor in good health, serving as a control in a pregnancy study. Some clones in this sample may be carry-over from other donors' samples. CDR3 sequence reads: CARGRGNSNQPQHF. The CDR3 DNA reads TGTGCCAGGGGGAGAGGGAATAGCAATCAGCCCCAGCATTTT.